Below are 20 T cell receptor beta chains sequenced from a single sample in a study of glioma-infiltrating T cells after dendritic cell vaccination (dated by TCRdb to 2016 to 2017). Library generation was performed with the immunoSEQ multiplex PCR assay. This immuneACCESS table, as held by TCRdb, lists in-frame sequences with V and J called but not all clones. Of the missing ones, under half trace to an unresolved V gene in checked studies; the others have no known cause. For this sample the table gives approximately 99,000 clones, of which 80% were detected only once. Together, the top ten hold 4.5% to 5.5% of the sample. The time point label on this specimen signifies: after dendritic cell vaccination, including at tumor progression/relapse. The sequenced sample was blood, obtained after dendritic cell vaccination. The origin of the receptors is a human donor with glioblastoma.

The gene calls are TRBV5-1 and TRBJ2-3, with 8 bases lining up with TRBD2. Germline assignment: CDR1 SGHRS and CDR2 YFSETQ. V shed 5 bases, J shed 1 base, and the junction held 9 bases outside the gene matches. CDR3 length: 16 amino acids. CDR3 protein: CASRLERELGTDTQYF. The CDR3, as DNA: TGCGCCAGCAGATTAGAGCGGGAGTTGGGCACAGATACGCAGTATTTT.

CDR3 DNA: TGTGCCAGTAGTATCGCTGGACAGGACTACGAGCAGTACTTC. Translated, it gives CASSIAGQDYEQYF. V is TRBV19 and J is TRBJ2-7; TRBD1 agrees at 7 bases. The CDR3 is 14 residues long. CDR1 and CDR2 (germline): LNHDA, SQIVND (reference sequence). The V segment lost 3 bases and the J segment 3 bases; nucleotides outside the gene matches: 5.

The chain combines TRBV7-9 with TRBJ1-2, with 9 bases identical to TRBD1. The CDR3 extends over 15 amino acids. Germline loops: CDR1 SEHNR, CDR2 FQNEAQ (reference sequence). V dropped 2 bases and J dropped 4; count of bases not matched to a gene: 5. CDR3 protein: CASSLKGQGSYGYTF. Here the CDR3 DNA reads TGTGCCAGCAGCTTAAAGGGACAGGGAAGCTATGGCTACACCTTC. The entire variable domain, with the rest obtained from reference TRBV7-9 and TRBJ1-2, is as follows: DTGVSQNPRHKITKRGQNVTFRCDPISEHNRLYWYRQTLGQGPEFLTYFQNEAQLEKSRLLSDRFSAERPKGSFSTLEIQRTEQGDSAMYLCASSLKGQGSYGYTFGSGTRLTVV.

The chain links TRBV7-2 to TRBJ1-3, with unresolved D. CDR3 size: 15 residues. Trimming cost V 5 bases and J 1 base, with 12 bases left between them. CDR1 is SGHTA and CDR2 is FQGNSA in the germline V gene. The CDR3 DNA sequence: TGTGCCAGCAGCCTCGACATCTCATCTGGAAACACCATATATTTT. Its translation is CASSLDISSGNTIYF. The full variable domain, in which reference TRBV7-2 and TRBJ1-3 provide the parts outside the CDR3, is GAGVSQSPSNKVTEKGKDVELRCDPISGHTALYWYRQSLGQGLEFLIYFQGNSAPDKSGLPSDRFSAERTGGSVSTLTIQRTQQEDSAVYLCASSLDISSGNTIYFGEGSWLTVV.

This clone occurred once. The V and J genes are TRBV19 and TRBJ1-1, with 11 bases lining up with TRBD1. CDR3 length: 14 amino acids. V gave up 9 bases and J gave up 4 bases; unmatched junction bases: 7. Per germline, CDR1 LNHDA and CDR2 SQIVND (reference sequence). CDR3 amino acids: CASSAGQGGTEAFF. CDR3 coding DNA: TGTGCCAGCAGCGCGGGACAGGGGGGCACTGAAGCTTTCTTT. The variable domain in full, completed from reference TRBV19 and TRBJ1-1, reads DGGITQSPKYLFRKEGQNVTLSCEQNLNHDAMYWYRQDPGQGLRLIYYSQIVNDFQKGDIAEGYSVSREKKESFPLTVTSAQKNPTAFYLCASSAGQGGTEAFFGQGTRLTVV.

V usage is TRBV5-1 and J usage is TRBJ2-5; TRBD2 is a possible D gene (6 bases). CDR1 is SGHRS, CDR2 YFSETQ, per germline. This CDR3 is 13 amino acids long. V lost 2 bases to trimming and J lost 5 bases, with 10 bases between them. The CDR3 here is CASSFGGLETQYF. CDR3 nucleotides: TGCGCCAGCAGCTTTGGAGGGCTGGAGACCCAGTACTTC.

The J gene is TRBJ2-3, the V gene TRBV7-9; possibly TRBD2 for D (7 bases). The CDR3 runs to 14 residues. From germline, CDR1 is SEHNR and CDR2 FQNEAQ (reference sequence). Trimming left V 3 bases short and J 4 bases short, with 11 bases between. CDR3 in DNA: TGTGCCAGCAGCTTGGGGGGGCCGTCAGATACGCAGTATTTT. Its translation: CASSLGGPSDTQYF. The complete variable domain, with remaining parts taken from reference TRBV7-9 and TRBJ2-3, reads DTGVSQNPRHKITKRGQNVTFRCDPISEHNRLYWYRQTLGQGPEFLTYFQNEAQLEKSRLLSDRFSAERPKGSFSTLEIQRTEQGDSAMYLCASSLGGPSDTQYFGPGTRLTVL.

V gene TRBV7-3 combines with J gene TRBJ2-1, with TRBD2 identical over 8 bases. Germline V gene data show CDR1 as SGHTA and CDR2 as FQGTGA. The ends lost 6 bases at V and 4 bases at J; junction bases unmatched: 11. This CDR3 comprises 16 residues. Written as DNA, the CDR3 is TGTGCCAGCAGGTACTCCGGGACTAGGGATTACAATGAGCAGTTCTTC. Amino acids: CASRYSGTRDYNEQFF. The entire variable domain, with the rest obtained from reference TRBV7-3 and TRBJ2-1, is as follows: GAGVSQTPSNKVTEKGKYVELRCDPISGHTALYWYRQSLGQGPEFLIYFQGTGAADDSGLPNDRFFAVRPEGSVSTLKIQRTERGDSAVYLCASRYSGTRDYNEQFFGPGTRLTVL.

The rearrangement uses TRBV30 and TRBJ1-5, with a possible D match to TRBD1 (5 bases). The CDR3 length is 15 residues. From germline, CDR1 is GTSNPN and CDR2 SVGIG (reference sequence). V was shortened by 0 bases and J by 7 bases, with 16 bases between the two germline ends. CDR3 DNA sequence: TGTGCCTGGAGTGTACCAGGGATCCAAGGCCAGCCCCAGCATTTT. Amino acids: CAWSVPGIQGQPQHF.

V is TRBV7-6 and J is TRBJ2-5; D is ambiguous. V was cut by 2 bases and J by 5 bases, with 18 bases left in between. CDR1 is SGHVS, CDR2 FNYEAQ, per germline. This CDR3 region has 16 residues. The DNA of the CDR3 is TGTGCCAGCAGCTTAAAAGTAGCCCGCCTCGGGGAGACCCAGTACTTC. It encodes CASSLKVARLGETQYF.

This chain connects TRBV6-5 to TRBJ2-7; the D gene is possibly TRBD1 (6 bases). Germline loops: CDR1 MNHEY, CDR2 SVGAGI. The CDR3 is 15 amino acids. The V gene lost 2 bases and the J gene lost 2 bases, with 13 bases spanning the gap. CDR3 amino acids: CASSYGGDRPYEQYF. DNA for the CDR3: TGTGCCAGCAGTTACGGGGGCGACAGGCCCTACGAGCAGTACTTC.

The chain recombines TRBV6-5 with TRBJ1-5, with a possible D match to TRBD1 (6 bases). Germline-derived CDR1 and CDR2 are MNHEY and SVGAGI. The CDR3 totals 14 residues. V gave up 5 bases and J gave up 9 bases, with 17 bases separating them. CDR3 amino acids: CASSTRQVQRPQHF. The CDR3, as DNA: TGTGCCAGCAGTACTAGACAGGTCCAACGGCCCCAGCATTTT.

Of note for this clone: Germline is not matched at one junction end, which may reflect a read error. The CDR3 sequence is CASSESIWADPQGGYTF. The CDR3 DNA reads as TGCGCCAGCAGCGAGTCTATATGGGCGGACCCACAGGGTGGCTACACCTTC. The chain combines TRBV10-2 with TRBJ1-2; TRBD1 is a possible D gene (6 bases). The CDR3 totals 17 residues. Germline values: CDR1 WSHSY, CDR2 SAAADI.

The table lists this clone with a count of one. This chain connects TRBV5-1 to TRBJ2-5, with D possibly TRBD2 on 6 matching bases. The CDR3 covers 15 residues. V lost 3 bases, J lost 4 bases, and 16 bases lay in between. The germline V gene encodes CDR1 SGHRS and CDR2 YFSETQ. The CDR3 DNA follows: TGCGCCAGCAGCTCCGGGACTTTAGGGCGAGAGACCCAGTACTTC. Encoded protein: CASSSGTLGRETQYF.

The chain has TRBV30 and TRBJ1-2, with TRBD1 as a possible D gene (6 bases). Trimming removed 2 bases at V and 0 bases at J, with 10 bases between. The germline CDR1 and CDR2 sequences are GTSNPN and SVGIG (reference sequence). This CDR3 is 14 amino acids long. CDR3 DNA sequence: TGTGCCTGGAGTATGGGGACACCTAACTATGGCTACACCTTC. Its protein is CAWSMGTPNYGYTF.

The chain recombines TRBV6-6 with TRBJ2-5, with 12 bases aligning to TRBD1. CDR3 size: 15 residues. Germline V CDR1 and CDR2: MNHNY, SVGAGI (reference sequence). V dropped 2 bases and J dropped 4; count of bases not matched to a gene: 2. The CDR3 loop is CASSYRDRGRETQYF. In nucleotides, the CDR3 is TGTGCCAGCAGTTACCGGGACAGGGGGCGAGAGACCCAGTACTTC.

V usage is TRBV18 and J usage is TRBJ1-1; D is uncertain. Trimming stripped 2 bases from V and 5 bases from J, with 9 bases between. The CDR3 extends over 13 amino acids. The germline V gene encodes CDR1 KGHSH and CDR2 LQKENI. CDR3 sequence (DNA): TGTGCCAGCTCACCATTGGAGGAGACTGAAGCTTTCTTT. Its protein product is CASSPLEETEAFF.

The V gene is TRBV19, the J gene TRBJ2-6; D not resolved. The CDR3 contains 15 residues. Trimming pared 6 bases from V and 0 bases from J, leaving 9 bases between. Germline CDR1 LNHDA, CDR2 SQIVND (reference sequence). As DNA, the CDR3 is TGTGCCAGTAGGTTGGGCATCTCTGGGGCCAACGTCCTGACTTTC. Amino acids: CASRLGISGANVLTF.

The genes are TRBV27 and TRBJ2-3; the match to TRBD2 covers 12 bases. CDR3 length: 15 amino acids. From germline, CDR1 is MNHEY and CDR2 SMNVEV (reference sequence). Trimming cost V 3 bases and J 7 bases; bases outside gene matches: 5. The CDR3 nucleotides are TGTGCCAGCAGTTTTCTACTAGCGGGAGGTAATACGCAGTATTTT. As protein: CASSFLLAGGNTQYF.

This chain uses TRBV10-2 with TRBJ1-2; a possible D gene is TRBD1 (6 bases). Germline CDR1 reads WSHSY; CDR2 reads SAAADI. Trimming left V 2 bases short and J 9 bases short, with 22 bases between. The CDR3 loop spans 16 amino acids. CDR3 nucleotides: TGCGCCAGCAGTGAGCCCTTAAACTACAGGGCCCGCAGCTACACCTTC. Protein sequence: CASSEPLNYRARSYTF.